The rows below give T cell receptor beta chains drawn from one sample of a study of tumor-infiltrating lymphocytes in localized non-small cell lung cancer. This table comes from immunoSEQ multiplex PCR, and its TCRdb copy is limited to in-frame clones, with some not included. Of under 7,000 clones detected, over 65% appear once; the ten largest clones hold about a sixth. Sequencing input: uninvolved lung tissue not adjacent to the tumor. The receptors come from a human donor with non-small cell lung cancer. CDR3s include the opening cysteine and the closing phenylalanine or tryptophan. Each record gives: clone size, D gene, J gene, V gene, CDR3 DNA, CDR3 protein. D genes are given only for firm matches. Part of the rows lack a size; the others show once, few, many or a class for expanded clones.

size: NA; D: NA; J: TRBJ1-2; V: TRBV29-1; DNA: TGCAGCGTTCGGGGAGAAAACTATGGCTACACCTTC; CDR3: CSVRGENYGYTF
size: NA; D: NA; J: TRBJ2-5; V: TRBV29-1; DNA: TGCAGCGTTGACCAAGAGACCCAGTACTTC; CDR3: CSVDQETQYF
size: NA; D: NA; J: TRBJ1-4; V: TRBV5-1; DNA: TGCGCCAGCAGCCCTGACAGTGGTGAAAAACTGTTTTTT; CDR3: CASSPDSGEKLFF
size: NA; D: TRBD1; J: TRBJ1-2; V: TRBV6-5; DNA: TGTGCCAGCAGTTACGTGGGACAGGGTGGAGGCTACACCTTC; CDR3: CASSYVGQGGGYTF
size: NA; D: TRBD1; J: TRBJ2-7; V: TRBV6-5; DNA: TGTGCCAGCAGTTGGGGGACAGGCTACGAGCAGTACTTC; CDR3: CASSWGTGYEQYF
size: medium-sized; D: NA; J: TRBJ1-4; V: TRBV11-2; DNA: TGTGCCAGCAGCTTAGAGGCAGGAGGGGATGAAAAACTGTTTTTT; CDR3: CASSLEAGGDEKLFF
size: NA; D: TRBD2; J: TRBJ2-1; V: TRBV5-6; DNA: TGTGCCAGCAGCTTGAGGGTCCTAGCGGGGGCCCACAATGAGCAGTTCTTC; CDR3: CASSLRVLAGAHNEQFF
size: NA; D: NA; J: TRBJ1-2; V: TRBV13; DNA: TGTGCCAGCAGCTTAGAGACAGCCGTTCGAAACTATGGCTACACCTTC; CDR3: CASSLETAVRNYGYTF
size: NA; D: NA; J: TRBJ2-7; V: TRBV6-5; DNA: TGTGCCAGCAGTTGGGAAAGGTTGAGGGACGAGCAGTACTTC; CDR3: CASSWERLRDEQYF
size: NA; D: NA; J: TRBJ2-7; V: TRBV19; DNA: TGTGCCAGTAGTATAGATCGCGGCCGTGGGCAGTACTTC; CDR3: CASSIDRGRGQYF
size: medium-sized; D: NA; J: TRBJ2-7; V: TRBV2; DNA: TGTGCCAGCAGTGACGCCGGGGGCCCCTACGAGCAGTACTTC; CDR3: CASSDAGGPYEQYF
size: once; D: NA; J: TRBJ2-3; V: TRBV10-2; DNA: TGCGCCAGCAGTGAGTCGTCCGATACGCAGTATTTT; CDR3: CASSESSDTQYF
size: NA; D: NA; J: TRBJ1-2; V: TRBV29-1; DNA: TGCAGCGTTCCCTCTCCCGCGGGAGGCTACACCTTC; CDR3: CSVPSPAGGYTF
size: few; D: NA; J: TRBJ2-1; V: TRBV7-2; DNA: TGTGCCAGCAGCTTAGTAACCGCTGAGCAGTTCTTC; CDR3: CASSLVTAEQFF
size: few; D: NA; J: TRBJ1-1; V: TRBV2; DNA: TGTGCCAGCAGTGGGTGGGGAGTTCAGAACACTGAAGCTTTCTTT; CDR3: CASSGWGVQNTEAFF
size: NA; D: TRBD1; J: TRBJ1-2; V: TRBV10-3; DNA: TGTGCCATCAGTGTTTCGGACCCCAAGAGACAGGGGGATGGCTACACCTTC; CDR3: CAISVSDPKRQGDGYTF
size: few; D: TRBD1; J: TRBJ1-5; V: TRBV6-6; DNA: TGTGCCAGCAGTCTCCGACAGGGAAGCAATCAGCCCCAGCATTTT; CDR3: CASSLRQGSNQPQHF
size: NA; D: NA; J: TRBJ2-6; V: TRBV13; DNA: TGTGCCAGCAGCTTAATGGGGAGCGGGGCCAACGTCCTGACTTTC; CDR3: CASSLMGSGANVLTF
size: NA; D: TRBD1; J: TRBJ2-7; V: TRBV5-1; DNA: TGCGCCAGCAGCTGGGCCAGGGGGCCGACCTACGAGCAGTACTTC; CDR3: CASSWARGPTYEQYF
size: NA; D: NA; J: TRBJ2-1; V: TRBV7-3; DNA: TGTGCCAGCAGCTCCGGGGGGCTCAATGAGCAGTTCTTC; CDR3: CASSSGGLNEQFF
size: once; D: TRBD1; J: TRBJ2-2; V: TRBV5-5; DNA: TGTGCCAGCACCTGGACAGGTGTGAACACCGGGGAGCTGTTTTTT; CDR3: CASTWTGVNTGELFF
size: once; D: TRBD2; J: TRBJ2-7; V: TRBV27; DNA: TGTGCCAGCAGCCCGACCGATAGCGGGGGACGAACCTTGCGGTACTTC; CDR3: CASSPTDSGGRTLRYF
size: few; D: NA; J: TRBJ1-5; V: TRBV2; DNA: TGTGCCAGCACGGGACAAAATCAGCCCCAGCATTTT; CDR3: CASTGQNQPQHF